These 5 T cell receptor beta chains were sequenced from one sample in a study of cytomegalovirus exposure and HLA in healthy donors. Using immunoSEQ multiplex PCR, the repertoire was profiled, and TCRdb retains in-frame clones only, with some absent. The sample has about 400,000 clones, 80% to 90% seen once. Source material: PBMCs. The receptor source for this set is a woman under 30 in good health and CMV-seronegative.

The CDR3 sequence is CASSRSAGLAGSYEQYF. The CDR3 DNA reads TGTGCCAGCAGCCGATCAGCGGGACTAGCGGGCTCCTACGAGCAGTACTTC. This chain links TRBV27 with TRBJ2-7, with 12 nucleotides matching TRBD2. V was clipped by 6 bases and J by 0 bases; unmatched bases: 9. The CDR3 extends over 17 amino acids. Germline values: CDR1 MNHEY, CDR2 SMNVEV (reference sequence).

The chain employs TRBV2 and TRBJ2-3; the match to TRBD2 covers 11 bases. CDR3 length equals 13 residues. CDR1 and CDR2 from the germline V gene are SNHLY and FYNNEI. Germline trimming cut 11 bases from V and 3 bases from J; bases unmatched to any gene: 4. CDR3 DNA: TGTGCCCATAGCGGGGGGGAGACAGATACGCAGTATTTT. As protein: CAHSGGETDTQYF.

V is TRBV29-1 and J is TRBJ2-7; D is possibly TRBD2 (5 bases). This CDR3 is built from 13 residues. Looked up from germline, CDR1 is SQVTM and CDR2 is ANQGSEA. Trimming took off 2 bases at V and 1 base at J, with 9 bases between the two ends. The CDR3 loop reads CSVETSGSYEQYF. CDR3 DNA sequence: TGCAGCGTTGAAACCTCGGGGTCCTACGAGCAGTACTTC.

This clone was seen a handful of times. The V gene is TRBV27, the J gene TRBJ2-7, with 10 bases lining up with TRBD2. Trimming removed 2 bases from V and 4 bases from J; junction bases left unmatched: 5. CDR1 is MNHEY, CDR2 SMNVEV, per germline (reference sequence). This CDR3 region has 15 residues. The DNA for the CDR3 is TGTGCCAGCAGTTTAAGGGCTAGCGGGAGTTACGAGCAGTACTTC. Protein sequence: CASSLRASGSYEQYF.

V usage is TRBV2 and J usage is TRBJ2-5; the D gene is possibly TRBD1 (6 bases). From germline, CDR1 is SNHLY and CDR2 FYNNEI. CDR3 length equals 15 residues. Between the trimmed V and J ends, which lost 1 base and 5 bases, there was a span of 14 bases. The CDR3 spells CASSEEAGVWETQYF. The CDR3 DNA reads TGTGCCAGCAGTGAAGAGGCAGGGGTTTGGGAGACCCAGTACTTC.